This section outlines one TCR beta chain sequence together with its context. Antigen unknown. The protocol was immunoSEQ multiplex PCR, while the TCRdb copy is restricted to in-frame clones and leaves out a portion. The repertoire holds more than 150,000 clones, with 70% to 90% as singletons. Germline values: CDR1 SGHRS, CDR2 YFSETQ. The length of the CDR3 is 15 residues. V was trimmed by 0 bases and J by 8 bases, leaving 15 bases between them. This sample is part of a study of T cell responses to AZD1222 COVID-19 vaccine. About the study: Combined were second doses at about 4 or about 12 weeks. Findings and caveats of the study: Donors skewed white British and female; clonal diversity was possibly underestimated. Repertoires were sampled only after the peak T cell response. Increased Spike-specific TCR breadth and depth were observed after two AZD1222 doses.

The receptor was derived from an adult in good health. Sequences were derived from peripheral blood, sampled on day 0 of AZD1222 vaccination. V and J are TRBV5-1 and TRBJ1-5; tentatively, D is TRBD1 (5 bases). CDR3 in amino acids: CASSLGHRQTEPQHF. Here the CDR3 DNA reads TGCGCCAGCAGCTTGGGGCACAGACAGACCGAGCCCCAGCATTTT.